This T cell receptor (beta chain) came from a study of identical twins. Using its own MiXCR run on the 5' RACE reads, TCRdb lists one record per CDR3 protein. The sample contains roughly 630,000 distinct CDR3 sequences, under 8.5% of which appear only once. This clonotype was counted at least ten times. Antigen: not known. General observations from the study: Less excess twin sharing appeared in beta out-of-frame sequences. Compared with unrelated sharing, twin-shared out-of-frame alpha sequences had more low-probability sequences. Cross-sectional statistical analysis was relied on for the conclusions, without the same donors being followed.

The V segment lost 3 bases and the J segment 5 bases; nucleotides outside the gene matches: 11. In germline, CDR1 is DFQATT, CDR2 SNEGSKA (reference sequence). The CDR3 has 16 amino acids. The same data also went into a second study, on yellow fever vaccine responses in identical twins.

The clonotype was recovered from a woman younger than 35 in good health. The chain uses TRBV20-1 and TRBJ2-1, with 9 positions matching TRBD2. Sequenced material: PBMCs. This CDR3 reads CSASHLQREVDNEQFF. The CDR3 region has the DNA TGCAGTGCTAGCCACCTTCAGCGGGAGGTGGACAATGAGCAGTTCTTC.